A single T cell receptor (delta chain) is shown here with its context. As yet, its antigen is unknown. A far larger clone lies a single base away; this is likely a read error. In the same sample, other DNA sequences code for this CDR3. The V gene lost 3 bases and the J gene lost 0 bases, with 20 bases spanning the gap. Germline values: CDR1 TSWWSYY, CDR2 QGS. The CDR3 is 18 residues long. The sample belongs to a study of γδ T cells in repeated Plasmodium falciparum infection. Findings and limits, study-wide: Vdelta2-negative gammadelta repertoires appeared less diverse and less shared in Malian than Australian children.

TCRdb re-called the multiplex PCR reads through CATT. The repertoire includes about 89,000 delta-chain clones, 1.4% of them detected once, and under 10% sits in the top ten. Gammadelta T cells were flow-sorted from PBMC into Vgamma9/Vdelta2+ and Vdelta2-negative populations for bulk analysis. The sample taken for sequencing was gamma-delta T cells from blood. This receptor was identified in a pool of human donors (malaria-infected and uninfected, not separated). The chain is built from TRDV1 and TRDJ1, with D perhaps TRDD3 (5 bases). TCRdb carries no J gene annotation; the J gene was assigned here by matching the DNA with germline. The CDR3 sequence: CALGDCQRDRTYTDKLIF. CDR3 coding DNA: TGTGCTCTTGGGGACTGCCAGCGGGATCGTACTTACACCGATAAACTCATCTTT.